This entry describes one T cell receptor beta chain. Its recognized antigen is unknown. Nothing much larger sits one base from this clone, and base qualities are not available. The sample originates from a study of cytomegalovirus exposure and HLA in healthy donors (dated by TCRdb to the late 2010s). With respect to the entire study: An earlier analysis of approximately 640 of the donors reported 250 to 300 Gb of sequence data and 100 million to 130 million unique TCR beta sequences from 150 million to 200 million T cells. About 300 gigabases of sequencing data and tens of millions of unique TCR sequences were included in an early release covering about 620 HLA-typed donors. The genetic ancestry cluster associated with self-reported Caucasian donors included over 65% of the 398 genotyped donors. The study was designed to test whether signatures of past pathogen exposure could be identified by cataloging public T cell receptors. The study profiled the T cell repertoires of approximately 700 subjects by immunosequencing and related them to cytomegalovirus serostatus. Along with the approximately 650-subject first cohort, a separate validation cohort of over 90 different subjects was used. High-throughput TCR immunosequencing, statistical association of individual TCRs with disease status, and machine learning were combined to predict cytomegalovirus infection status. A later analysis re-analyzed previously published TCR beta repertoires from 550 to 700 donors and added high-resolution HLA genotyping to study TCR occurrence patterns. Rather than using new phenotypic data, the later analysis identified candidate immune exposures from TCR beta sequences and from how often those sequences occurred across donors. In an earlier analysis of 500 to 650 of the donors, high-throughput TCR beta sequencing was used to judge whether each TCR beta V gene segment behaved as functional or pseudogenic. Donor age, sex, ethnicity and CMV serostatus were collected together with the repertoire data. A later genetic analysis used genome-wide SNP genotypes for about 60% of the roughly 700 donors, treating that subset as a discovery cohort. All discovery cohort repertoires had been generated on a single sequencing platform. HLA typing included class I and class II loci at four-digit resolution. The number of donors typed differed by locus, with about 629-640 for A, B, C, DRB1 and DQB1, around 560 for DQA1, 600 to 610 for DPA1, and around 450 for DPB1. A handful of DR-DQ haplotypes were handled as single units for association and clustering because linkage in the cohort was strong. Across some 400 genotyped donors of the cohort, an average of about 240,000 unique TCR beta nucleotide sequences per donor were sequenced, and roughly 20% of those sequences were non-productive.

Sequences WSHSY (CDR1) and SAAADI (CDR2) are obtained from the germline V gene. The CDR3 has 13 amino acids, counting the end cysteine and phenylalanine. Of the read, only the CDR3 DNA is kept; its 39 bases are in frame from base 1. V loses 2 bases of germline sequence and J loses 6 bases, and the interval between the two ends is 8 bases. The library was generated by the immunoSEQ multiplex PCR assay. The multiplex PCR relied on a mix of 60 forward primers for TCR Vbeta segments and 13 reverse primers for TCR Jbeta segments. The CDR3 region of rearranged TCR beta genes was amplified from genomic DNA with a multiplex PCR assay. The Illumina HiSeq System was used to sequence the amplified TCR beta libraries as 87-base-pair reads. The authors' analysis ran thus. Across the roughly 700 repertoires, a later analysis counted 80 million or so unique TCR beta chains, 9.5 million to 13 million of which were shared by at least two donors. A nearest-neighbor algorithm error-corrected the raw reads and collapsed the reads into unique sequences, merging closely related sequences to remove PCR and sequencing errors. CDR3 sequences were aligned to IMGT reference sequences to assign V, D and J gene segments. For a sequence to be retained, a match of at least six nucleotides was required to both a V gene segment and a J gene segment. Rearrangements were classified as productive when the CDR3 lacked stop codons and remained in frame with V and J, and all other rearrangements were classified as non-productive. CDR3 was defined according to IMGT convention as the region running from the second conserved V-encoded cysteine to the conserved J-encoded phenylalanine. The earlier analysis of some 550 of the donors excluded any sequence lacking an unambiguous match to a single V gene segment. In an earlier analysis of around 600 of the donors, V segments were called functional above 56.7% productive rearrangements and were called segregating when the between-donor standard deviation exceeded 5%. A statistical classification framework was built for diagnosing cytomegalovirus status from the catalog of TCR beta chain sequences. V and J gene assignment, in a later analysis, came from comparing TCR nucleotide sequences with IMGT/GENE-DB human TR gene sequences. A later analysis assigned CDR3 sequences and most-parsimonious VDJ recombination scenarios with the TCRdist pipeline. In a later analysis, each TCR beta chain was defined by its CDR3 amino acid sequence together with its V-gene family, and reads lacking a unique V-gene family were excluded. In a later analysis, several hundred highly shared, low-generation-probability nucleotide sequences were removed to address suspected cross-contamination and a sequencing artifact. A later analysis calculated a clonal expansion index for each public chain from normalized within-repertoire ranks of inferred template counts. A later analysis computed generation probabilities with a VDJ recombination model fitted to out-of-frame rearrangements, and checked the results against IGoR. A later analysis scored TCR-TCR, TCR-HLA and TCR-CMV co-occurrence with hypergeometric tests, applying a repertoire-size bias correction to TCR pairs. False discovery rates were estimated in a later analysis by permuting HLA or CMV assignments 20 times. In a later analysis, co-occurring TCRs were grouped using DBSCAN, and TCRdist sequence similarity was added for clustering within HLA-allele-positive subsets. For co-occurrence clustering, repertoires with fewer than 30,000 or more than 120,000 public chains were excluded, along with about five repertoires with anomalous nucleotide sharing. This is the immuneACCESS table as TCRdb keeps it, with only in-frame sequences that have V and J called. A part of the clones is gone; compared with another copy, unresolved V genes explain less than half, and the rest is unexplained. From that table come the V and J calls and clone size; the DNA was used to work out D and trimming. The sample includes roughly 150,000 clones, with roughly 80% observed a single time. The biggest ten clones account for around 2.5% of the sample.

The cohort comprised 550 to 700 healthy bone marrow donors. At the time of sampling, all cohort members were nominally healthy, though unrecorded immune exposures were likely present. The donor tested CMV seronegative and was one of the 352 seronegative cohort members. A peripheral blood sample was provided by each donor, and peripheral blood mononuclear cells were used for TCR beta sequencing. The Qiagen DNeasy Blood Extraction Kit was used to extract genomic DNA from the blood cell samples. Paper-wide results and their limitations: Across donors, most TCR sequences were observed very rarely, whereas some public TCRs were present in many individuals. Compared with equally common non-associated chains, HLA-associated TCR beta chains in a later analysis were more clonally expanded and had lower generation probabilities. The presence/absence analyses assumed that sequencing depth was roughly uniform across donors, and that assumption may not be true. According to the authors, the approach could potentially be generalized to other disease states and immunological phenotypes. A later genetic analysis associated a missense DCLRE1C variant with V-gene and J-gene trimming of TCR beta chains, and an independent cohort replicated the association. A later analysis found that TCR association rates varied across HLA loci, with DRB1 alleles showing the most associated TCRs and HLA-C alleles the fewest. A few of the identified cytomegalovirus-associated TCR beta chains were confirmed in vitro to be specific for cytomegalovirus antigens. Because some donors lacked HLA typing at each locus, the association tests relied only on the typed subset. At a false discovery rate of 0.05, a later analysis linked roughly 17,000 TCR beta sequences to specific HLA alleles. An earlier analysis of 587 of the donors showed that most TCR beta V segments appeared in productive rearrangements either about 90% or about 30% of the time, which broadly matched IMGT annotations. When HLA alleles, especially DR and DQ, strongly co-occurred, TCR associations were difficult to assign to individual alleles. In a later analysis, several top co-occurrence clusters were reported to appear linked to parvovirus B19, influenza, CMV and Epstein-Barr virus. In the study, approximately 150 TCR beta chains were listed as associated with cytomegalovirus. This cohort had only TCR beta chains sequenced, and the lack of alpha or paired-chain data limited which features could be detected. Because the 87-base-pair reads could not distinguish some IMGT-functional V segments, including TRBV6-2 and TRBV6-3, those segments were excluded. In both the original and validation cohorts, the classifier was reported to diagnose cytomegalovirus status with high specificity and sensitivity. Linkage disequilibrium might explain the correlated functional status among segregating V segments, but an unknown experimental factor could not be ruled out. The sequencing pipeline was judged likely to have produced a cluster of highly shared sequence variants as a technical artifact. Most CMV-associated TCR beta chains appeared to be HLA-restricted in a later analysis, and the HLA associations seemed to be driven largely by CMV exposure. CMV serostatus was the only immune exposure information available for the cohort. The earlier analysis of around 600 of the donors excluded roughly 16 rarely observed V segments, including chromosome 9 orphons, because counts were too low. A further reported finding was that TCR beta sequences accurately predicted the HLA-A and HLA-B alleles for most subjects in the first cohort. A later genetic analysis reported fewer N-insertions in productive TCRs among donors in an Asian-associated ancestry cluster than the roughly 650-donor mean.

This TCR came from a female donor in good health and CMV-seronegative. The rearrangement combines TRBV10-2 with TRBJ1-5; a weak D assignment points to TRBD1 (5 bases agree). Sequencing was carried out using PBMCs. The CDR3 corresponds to CASSEGAGQPQHF. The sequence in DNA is TGCGCCAGCAGTGAGGGGGCTGGTCAGCCCCAGCATTTT.